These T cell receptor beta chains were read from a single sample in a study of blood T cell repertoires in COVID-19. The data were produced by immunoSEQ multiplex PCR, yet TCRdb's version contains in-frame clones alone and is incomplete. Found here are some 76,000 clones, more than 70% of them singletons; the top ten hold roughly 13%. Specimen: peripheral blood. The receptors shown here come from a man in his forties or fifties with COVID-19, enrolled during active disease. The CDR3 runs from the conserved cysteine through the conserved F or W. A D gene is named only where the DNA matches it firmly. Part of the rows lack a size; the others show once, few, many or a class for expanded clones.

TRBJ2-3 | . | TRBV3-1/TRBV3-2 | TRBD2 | CASSHLGTSGRIRTDTQYF | TGTGCCAGCAGCCACCTGGGGACTAGCGGGAGGATAAGGACAGATACGCAGTATTTT
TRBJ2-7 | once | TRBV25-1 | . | CASTPGELSSYEQYF | TGTGCCAGCACCCCTGGAGAGCTGAGCTCCTACGAGCAGTACTTC
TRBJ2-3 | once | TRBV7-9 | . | CASSPSSDTQYF | TGTGCCAGCAGCCCCTCCTCGGATACGCAGTATTTT
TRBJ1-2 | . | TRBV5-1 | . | CASSLAEVGGYTF | TGCGCCAGCAGCTTGGCGGAGGTCGGTGGCTACACCTTC
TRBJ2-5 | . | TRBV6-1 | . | CASSEVKGGLETQYF | TGTGCCAGCAGTGAAGTTAAGGGAGGCTTAGAGACCCAGTACTTC
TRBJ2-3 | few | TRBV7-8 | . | CASSPQAGRPDTQYF | TGTGCCAGCAGTCCCCAGGCGGGTCGACCAGATACGCAGTATTTT
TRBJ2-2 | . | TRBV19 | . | CASSGTNTGELFF | TGTGCCAGTTCCGGGACGAACACCGGGGAGCTGTTTTTT
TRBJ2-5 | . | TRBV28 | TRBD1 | CASSPGQGAYETQYF | TGTGCCAGCAGTCCCGGACAGGGGGCATACGAGACCCAGTACTTC
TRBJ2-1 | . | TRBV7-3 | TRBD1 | CASSLTTGAVFF | TGTGCCAGCAGCTTAACTACAGGGGCGGTGTTCTTC
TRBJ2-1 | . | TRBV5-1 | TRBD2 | CASSFSFSGRANEQFF | TGCGCCAGCAGCTTTTCCTTTAGCGGGAGGGCCAATGAGCAGTTCTTC
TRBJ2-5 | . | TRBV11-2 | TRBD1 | CASSQDRVVRETQYF | TGTGCCAGCAGCCAAGACAGGGTAGTAAGGGAGACCCAGTACTTC
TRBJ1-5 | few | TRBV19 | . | CASSQGWENQPQHF | TGTGCCAGTAGTCAGGGGTGGGAAAATCAGCCCCAGCATTTT
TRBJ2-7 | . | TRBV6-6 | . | CASSYSPRVSYEQYF | TGTGCCAGCAGTTACTCCCCCCGGGTCTCCTACGAGCAGTACTTC
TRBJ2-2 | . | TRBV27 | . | CASSEGGNTGELFF | TGTGCCAGCAGCGAAGGAGGGAACACCGGGGAGCTGTTTTTT
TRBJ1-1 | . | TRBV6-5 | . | CASSIQGNTEAFF | TGTGCCAGCAGTATACAGGGGAACACTGAAGCTTTCTTT
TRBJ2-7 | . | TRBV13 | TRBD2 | CASSPGAGGSPYEQYF | TGTGCCAGCAGCCCGGGAGCGGGAGGTAGTCCCTACGAGCAGTACTTC
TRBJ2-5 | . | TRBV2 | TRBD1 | CASRKFRQGAETQYF | TGTGCCAGCAGGAAATTCCGACAGGGCGCAGAGACCCAGTACTTC
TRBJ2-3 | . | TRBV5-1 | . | CASSLQVITDTQYF | TGCGCCAGCAGCTTACAGGTTATCACAGATACGCAGTATTTT
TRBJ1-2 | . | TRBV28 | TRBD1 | CASSSGQGGGYTF | TGTGCCAGCAGTTCAGGACAGGGAGGCGGCTACACCTTC
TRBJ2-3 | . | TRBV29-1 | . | CSVEGRRGTDTQYF | TGCAGCGTTGAGGGCCGCAGGGGCACAGATACGCAGTATTTT
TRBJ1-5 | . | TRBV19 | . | CASSLTLVGGNQPQHF | TGTGCCAGTAGCCTCACACTCGTCGGGGGCAATCAGCCCCAGCATTTT
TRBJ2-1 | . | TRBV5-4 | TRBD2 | CASSGDAGVYNEQFF | TGTGCCAGCAGCGGGGATGCGGGAGTATACAATGAGCAGTTCTTC
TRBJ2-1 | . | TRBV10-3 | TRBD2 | CAISGTSSDEQFF | TGTGCCATCAGTGGGACTAGCTCAGATGAGCAGTTCTTC
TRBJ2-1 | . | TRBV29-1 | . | CSARIGGSVGNEQFF | TGCAGCGCCCGTATCGGAGGGAGCGTCGGCAATGAGCAGTTCTTC
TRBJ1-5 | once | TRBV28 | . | CASSSAGINQPQHF | TGTGCCAGCAGTTCGGCAGGAATCAATCAGCCCCAGCATTTT
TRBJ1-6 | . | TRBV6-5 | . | CACLSSYNSPLHF | TGTGCCTGTCTTAGCTCCTATAATTCACCCCTCCACTTT
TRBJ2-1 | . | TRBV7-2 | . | CASSAVESSYNEQFF | TGTGCCAGCAGCGCCGTGGAGAGTTCCTACAATGAGCAGTTCTTC
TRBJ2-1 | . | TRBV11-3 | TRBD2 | CASSYISGDYNEQFF | TGTGCCAGCAGCTATATCAGCGGGGATTACAATGAGCAGTTCTTC
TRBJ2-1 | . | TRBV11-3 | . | CASSSVQGGEQFF | TGTGCCAGCAGCTCAGTGCAGGGGGGTGAGCAGTTCTTC
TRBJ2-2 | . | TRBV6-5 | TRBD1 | CASATGGRTGELFF | TGTGCCAGCGCGACAGGGGGCAGGACCGGGGAGCTGTTTTTT
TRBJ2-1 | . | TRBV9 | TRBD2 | CASSVGGLADYNEQFF | TGTGCCAGCAGCGTAGGGGGACTAGCGGACTACAATGAGCAGTTCTTC
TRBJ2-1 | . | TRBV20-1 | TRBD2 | CSASALAGGQNEQFF | TGCAGTGCTAGTGCCCTAGCGGGAGGGCAAAATGAGCAGTTCTTC
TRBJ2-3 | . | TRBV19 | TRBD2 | CASSSGRAADTQYF | TGTGCCAGCAGTAGCGGGAGGGCCGCAGATACGCAGTATTTT
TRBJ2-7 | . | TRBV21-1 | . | CASPRAGADYEQYF | TGTGCCAGCCCCAGGGCAGGGGCGGACTACGAGCAGTACTTC
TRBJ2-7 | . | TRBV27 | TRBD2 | CASSVGTSGSYEQYF | TGTGCCAGCAGTGTCGGGACTAGCGGGAGCTACGAGCAGTACTTC
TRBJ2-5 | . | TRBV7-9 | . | CASSSIPGQETQYF | TGTGCCAGCAGCTCCATCCCGGGCCAAGAGACCCAGTACTTC
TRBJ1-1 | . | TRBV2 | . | CASREFSHGNTEAFF | TGTGCCAGCAGGGAGTTTTCGCACGGGAACACTGAAGCTTTCTTT
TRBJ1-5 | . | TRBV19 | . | CASSIGQLVNQPQHF | TGTGCCAGTAGTATCGGACAGCTGGTCAATCAGCCCCAGCATTTT
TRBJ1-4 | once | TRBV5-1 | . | CASSVQATNEKLFF | TGCGCCAGCAGCGTCCAGGCAACTAATGAAAAACTGTTTTTT
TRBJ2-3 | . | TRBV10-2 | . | CASSGVPTDTQYF | TGCGCCAGCAGCGGGGTCCCTACCGATACGCAGTATTTT
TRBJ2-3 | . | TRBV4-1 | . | CASSQDYPGSKTDTQYF | TGCGCCAGCAGCCAAGATTACCCGGGGAGTAAAACAGATACGCAGTATTTT
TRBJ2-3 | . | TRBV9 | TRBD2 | CASSASAGSTDTQYF | TGTGCCAGCAGTGCTTCAGCGGGGAGCACAGATACGCAGTATTTT